The clone carrying this TCR beta chain was detected once. Its antigen is unknown. The PCR used 60 V beta and 13 J beta primers. Sequencing used immunoSEQ multiplex PCR; TCRdb keeps in-frame clones, though not all of them. Found here are around 92,000 clones, more than 70% of them singletons; the top ten hold roughly 5.3%. This sample is part of a study of glioma-infiltrating T cells after dendritic cell vaccination. Germline assignment: CDR1 MNHNS and CDR2 SASEGT. The V segment lost 4 bases and the J segment 4 bases; nucleotides outside the gene matches: 18. The CDR3 runs to 18 residues. Whole-study findings and limits: Patients with more pretreatment TILs had longer time to progression and survival.

Documented time point: after dendritic cell vaccination, including at tumor progression/relapse. The material was blood, obtained after dendritic cell vaccination. The TCR comes from a human donor with glioblastoma. This chain joins TRBV6-1 and TRBJ1-2; 7 positions match TRBD1. The DNA for the CDR3 is TGTGCCAGCAGTGGTCCGGGACAGAAGAACCCGGGGTCCTATGGCTACACCTTC. Amino acids: CASSGPGQKNPGSYGYTF.